The 2 T cell receptor beta chains given below trace back to one sample, sequenced in a study of T cells in Graves' hyperthyroidism and ophthalmopathy. What was amplified from RNA transcripts were TCR beta CDR3 regions. The study used the HTBI primer set for a first-round RT-PCR of the TCR CDR3. Each CDR3 protein is one row after TCRdb ran MiXCR on the multiplex PCR reads. The sample records some 350,000 distinct CDR3 sequences, 20% to 30% being singletons. The sequenced sample was blood. Receptors were obtained from a man between 45 and 60 years old with Graves' hyperthyroidism.

Ten or more counts support this clonotype. The chain links TRBV7-9 to TRBJ2-7; 9 bases line up with TRBD1. The CDR3 contains 14 residues. V shed 4 bases, J shed 5 bases, and the junction held 6 bases outside the gene matches. Germline V gene sequence: CDR1 SEHNR, CDR2 FQNEAQ (reference sequence). The CDR3 loop reads CASSSQGQGHEQYF. The CDR3 coding sequence is TGTGCCAGCAGCTCCCAGGGACAGGGCCACGAGCAGTACTTC.

This clonotype was seen many times. This chain uses TRBV12-3 or TRBV12-4 with TRBJ2-5; the D gene is possibly TRBD2 (6 bases). Trimming removed 1 base from V and 3 bases from J, with 12 bases in between. This CDR3 comprises 15 residues. CDR3 nucleotide sequence: TGTGCCAGCAGTTTAGATTGGCGGGAAGAAGAGACCCAGTACTTC. This translates into CASSLDWREEETQYF.